These T cell receptor beta chains were read from a single sample in a study of T cells after yellow fever vaccination. In TCRdb, the 5' RACE reads were re-called with MiXCR into one record per CDR3 protein. The table shows more than 65,000 distinct CDR3 sequences, with about 7.7% occurring only once. Sequenced material: CD8+ T cells sorted from PBMCs, taken roughly 10 days after the first yellow fever vaccination. These receptors came from a man aged 18 to 30 who received the YFV17D yellow fever vaccine. Each CDR3 is given with its conserved first and last residue. The D gene is left open where the match is weak. Not all rows give a size; the values are once, few, many and, for expanded clones, a class.

.,TRBV19,few,TRBJ1-6,TGTGCCAGTCCTTGGAAGGGAAGGGGTCAGAATAATTCACCCCTCCACTTT,CASPWKGRGQNNSPLHF
.,TRBV7-9,.,TRBJ2-7,TGTGCCAGCAGCTTTGCGCCGCCGACAGGCGAGCAGTACTTC,CASSFAPPTGEQYF
.,TRBV12-5,many,TRBJ1-1,TGTGCTAGTGGTTTAAATGAGGGGGGCGCTGCTGAAGCTTTCTTT,CASGLNEGGAAEAFF
TRBD1,TRBV10-3,many,TRBJ2-1,TGTGCCATCAGTGTGGCGGACAGGGAATTTAATGAGCAGTTCTTC,CAISVADREFNEQFF
.,TRBV4-1,.,TRBJ2-3,TGCGCCAGCAGCCAAGAAAGAGATACGCAGTATTTT,CASSQERDTQYF
.,TRBV7-2,medium-sized,TRBJ2-7,TGTGCCAGCAGCTTAGGTGGGTTCTACGAGCAGTACTTC,CASSLGGFYEQYF
.,TRBV12-3/TRBV12-4,many,TRBJ1-1,TGTGCCAGCAGACCCGGACAGAACACTGAAGCTTTCTTT,CASRPGQNTEAFF
.,TRBV4-3,few,TRBJ2-4,TGCGCCAGCAGCCAAAGCAGTTCGCCAAACATTCAGTACTTC,CASSQSSSPNIQYF
.,TRBV7-2,.,TRBJ2-5,TGTGCCAGCAGCTTAGGAGAATCTAGCTCCGGGGAGACCCAGTACTTC,CASSLGESSSGETQYF
.,TRBV7-9,.,TRBJ2-7,TGTGCCAGCAGCTTATCGAGTACTGAGCAGTACTTC,CASSLSSTEQYF
TRBD1,TRBV20-1,.,TRBJ1-1,TGCAGTGCCCATACCAACAGGGGGTCCAGGGGTTTCTTT,CSAHTNRGSRGFF
.,TRBV7-3,few,TRBJ2-6,TGTGCCAGCAGCGTAGGGCCACACTCTGGGGCCAACGTCCTGACTTTC,CASSVGPHSGANVLTF
.,TRBV10-3,.,TRBJ2-1,TGTGCCATCAGTGAGTCACAGGGTACATACAATGAGCAGTTCTTC,CAISESQGTYNEQFF
.,TRBV6-5,many,TRBJ2-1,TGTGCCAGCAGCTACCTGGCCCGGGGGTACAATGAGCAGTTCTTC,CASSYLARGYNEQFF
TRBD1,TRBV5-4,.,TRBJ2-5,TGTGCCAGCAGCCCACAGGGGGCTTGGGAGACCCAGTACTTC,CASSPQGAWETQYF
TRBD2,TRBV2,.,TRBJ2-3,TGTGCCTTCAGGATAGGACTAGCGGATGCCTCTAGCACAGATACGCAGTATTTT,CAFRIGLADASSTDTQYF
TRBD2,TRBV4-2,many,TRBJ2-4,TGTGCCAGCAGCCAAGAGGGACTAGCGGAGTTTCAGTACTTC,CASSQEGLAEFQYF
.,TRBV4-1,.,TRBJ2-6,TGCGCCAGCAGCCCTGCACACCGCTCTGGGGCCAACGTCCTGACTTTC,CASSPAHRSGANVLTF
.,TRBV29-1,.,TRBJ2-7,TGCAGCGTTGAAGACCTGAGGTACGAGCAGTACTTC,CSVEDLRYEQYF
.,TRBV15,many,TRBJ2-5,TGTGCCACCAGCCAGGGAGGAGGGATCCAAGAGACCCAGTACTTC,CATSQGGGIQETQYF
.,TRBV5-4,few,TRBJ1-1,TGTGCCAGCAGCTTTGGGGGGGCTGAAGCTTTCTTT,CASSFGGAEAFF
TRBD2,TRBV7-4,.,TRBJ2-1,TGTGCCTGCCAAAGCGGGGGGAGACACTACAATGAGCAGTTCTTC,CACQSGGRHYNEQFF
.,TRBV4-2,many,TRBJ1-5,TGTGCCAGCAGCGCCGGAACGACGAATCAGCCCCAGCATTTT,CASSAGTTNQPQHF
TRBD1,TRBV6-2/TRBV6-3,many,TRBJ1-5,TGTGCCAGCGCTGGACAGGGAGTCTTTCAGCCCCAGCATTTT,CASAGQGVFQPQHF
TRBD1,TRBV29-1,few,TRBJ2-3,TGCAGCGTTGAAGAGGCGAGGACAGGGGGTTCATATACGCAGTATTTT,CSVEEARTGGSYTQYF
.,TRBV6-1,many,TRBJ1-5,TGTGCCAGCAGTGAGAACTTGGTGGGATATAGCAATCAGCCCCAGCATTTT,CASSENLVGYSNQPQHF
.,TRBV5-1,many,TRBJ1-5,TGCGCCAGCAGCCCCGAACCAGGGAGCAATCAGCCCCAGCATTTT,CASSPEPGSNQPQHF
.,TRBV5-6,few,TRBJ1-6,TGTGCCAGCAGCTTGGGGTTGTGGAATTCACCCCTCCACTTT,CASSLGLWNSPLHF
TRBD2,TRBV7-9,many,TRBJ2-1,TGTGCCAGCAGCTTACCCATTACGGCGGGGGTAATCAATGAGCAGTTCTTC,CASSLPITAGVINEQFF